Listed below are T cell receptor beta chains from one sample, sequenced in a study of blood T cell repertoires in COVID-19. Assay: immunoSEQ multiplex PCR; the TCRdb copy retains only in-frame clones and omits some. The sample contains approximately 230,000 clones, around nine tenths of which appear only once. Sequencing was performed on peripheral blood. All receptors come from a man older than 75 with acute or convalescent COVID-19. CDR3s include the opening cysteine and the closing phenylalanine or tryptophan. The order of the fields is clone size, J gene, D gene, V gene, CDR3 DNA, CDR3 protein. A D gene is named only where the DNA matches it firmly. Not every row has a clone size; where given, it reads once, few, many or a size class.

>once|TRBJ2-5|TRBD1|TRBV7-8
TGTGCCAGCAGCTTAGCGACAGGGGGCGCAGAGACCCAGTACTTC
CASSLATGGAETQYF
>NA|TRBJ1-3|NA|TRBV7-8
TGTGCCAGCAGCAATCCCGGGACAGGAAACACCATATATTTT
CASSNPGTGNTIYF
>few|TRBJ1-2|NA|TRBV2
TGTGCCAGCAGAAAACAGGGATCCAACTATGGCTACACCTTC
CASRKQGSNYGYTF
>NA|TRBJ2-1|TRBD1|TRBV27
TGTGCCAGCAGTTCCGGGACAGGGGTCTACAATGAGCAGTTCTTC
CASSSGTGVYNEQFF
>NA|TRBJ2-3|TRBD1|TRBV6-2/TRBV6-3
TGTGCCAGCAGTCGGACAGGAGGCACAGATACGCAGTATTTT
CASSRTGGTDTQYF
>once|TRBJ1-3|TRBD1|TRBV19
TGTGCCAGTAGCGTGACAGGGGGCGGATGGTCTGGAAACACCATATATTTT
CASSVTGGGWSGNTIYF
>NA|TRBJ2-3|NA|TRBV10-2
TGCGCCAGCAGTGATGGGGGGGGCCCAGATACGCAGTATTTT
CASSDGGGPDTQYF
>NA|TRBJ2-7|NA|TRBV7-2
TGTGCCAGCAGCTTAGTGTGGCAGGACTACGAGCAGTACTTC
CASSLVWQDYEQYF
>NA|TRBJ1-5|NA|TRBV7-9
TGTGCCAGCAGCCCTGGGGGGGTGGGCAATCAGCCCCAGCATTTT
CASSPGGVGNQPQHF
>NA|TRBJ1-2|TRBD1|TRBV28
TGTGCCAGCAGCCAAAGGAGACAGGGTGGTGGCTACACCTTC
CASSQRRQGGGYTF
>NA|TRBJ2-3|NA|TRBV25-1
TGTGCCAGCAGTCCGGCTAGGGGCTCCGCAGATACGCAGTATTTT
CASSPARGSADTQYF
>NA|TRBJ1-1|TRBD1|TRBV10-3
TGTGCCACCGGGACAGGGCAAATGAACACTGAAGCTTTCTTT
CATGTGQMNTEAFF
>NA|TRBJ2-7|NA|TRBV7-2
TGTGCCAGCAGCAACCCCAGTTCCTACGAGCAGTACTTC
CASSNPSSYEQYF
>NA|TRBJ1-5|NA|TRBV6-1
TGTGCCAGCAGTGACAGGGACAATCAGCCCCAGCATTTT
CASSDRDNQPQHF
>NA|TRBJ2-7|NA|TRBV19
TGTGCCACCCGGCCAAGACAGAACTCCTACGAGCAGTACTTC
CATRPRQNSYEQYF
>NA|TRBJ2-3|TRBD2|TRBV4-3
TGCGCCAGCAGCCAAGAGGGTTCCAGCGGGGGTTCAATCCCAGATACGCAGTATTTT
CASSQEGSSGGSIPDTQYF
>NA|TRBJ2-7|NA|TRBV5-1
TGCGCCAGCAGCTTTGACGGGACTTTACCGTCCTACGAGCAGTACTTC
CASSFDGTLPSYEQYF
>NA|TRBJ2-2|NA|TRBV5-4
TGTGCCAGCAGCTCGAGTAAGCACGACACCGGGGAGCTGTTTTTT
CASSSSKHDTGELFF
>NA|TRBJ2-2|TRBD1|TRBV14
TGTGCCAGCAGCCGGGACAGACCGAACACCGGGGAGCTGTTTTTT
CASSRDRPNTGELFF
>NA|TRBJ2-6|NA|TRBV19
TGTGCCAGTAGAAACGCCAGGGCCTCCCTCTTCTCTGGGGCCAACGTCCTGACTTTC
CASRNARASLFSGANVLTF
>NA|TRBJ2-2|TRBD1|TRBV19
TGTGCCAGTAGCCGTATTCCGGGACAGGGGGCATCCGGGGAGCTGTTTTTT
CASSRIPGQGASGELFF
>NA|TRBJ1-1|TRBD1|TRBV6-6
TGTGCCAGCAGACAGGGGGTAGTGAACACTGAAGCTTTCTTT
CASRQGVVNTEAFF
>NA|TRBJ1-5|TRBD1|TRBV28
TGTGCCAGCAGTTTAATCATGACAGGGGGCATCAATCAGCCCCAGCATTTT
CASSLIMTGGINQPQHF
>NA|TRBJ2-2|NA|TRBV28
TGTGCCAGCACCGGGGACACGAACACCGGGGAGCTGTTTTTT
CASTGDTNTGELFF
>once|TRBJ1-1|NA|TRBV3-1/TRBV3-2
TGTGCCAGCAGCCAAGCCTCAAGGGGTTCCACTGAAGCTTTCTTT
CASSQASRGSTEAFF